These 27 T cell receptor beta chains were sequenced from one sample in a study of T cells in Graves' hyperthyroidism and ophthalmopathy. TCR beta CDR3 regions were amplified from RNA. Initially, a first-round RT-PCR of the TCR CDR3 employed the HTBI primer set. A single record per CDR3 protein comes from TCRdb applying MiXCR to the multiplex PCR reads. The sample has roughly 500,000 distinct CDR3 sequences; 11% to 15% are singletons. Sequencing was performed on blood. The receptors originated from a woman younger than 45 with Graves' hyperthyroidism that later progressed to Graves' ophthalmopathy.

CDR3 region: CASSEAWGAWGEKLFF. CDR3 DNA sequence: TGTGCCAGCAGTGAAGCGTGGGGGGCTTGGGGTGAAAAACTGTTTTTT. This sequence joins TRBV6-1 and TRBJ1-4, with a tentative D call TRBD1 (6 bases). The CDR3 has 16 residues. V was pared by 0 bases and J by 7 bases, with 15 bases between. CDR1 MNHNS and CDR2 SASEGT come from the germline V gene.

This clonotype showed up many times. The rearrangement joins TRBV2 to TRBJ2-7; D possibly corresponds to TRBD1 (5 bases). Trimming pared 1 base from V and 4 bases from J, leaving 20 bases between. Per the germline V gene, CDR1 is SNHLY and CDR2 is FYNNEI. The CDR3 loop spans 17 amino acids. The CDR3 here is CASSEGTHGRAVYEQYF. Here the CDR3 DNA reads TGTGCCAGCAGTGAAGGGACACACGGACGGGCAGTTTACGAGCAGTACTTC.

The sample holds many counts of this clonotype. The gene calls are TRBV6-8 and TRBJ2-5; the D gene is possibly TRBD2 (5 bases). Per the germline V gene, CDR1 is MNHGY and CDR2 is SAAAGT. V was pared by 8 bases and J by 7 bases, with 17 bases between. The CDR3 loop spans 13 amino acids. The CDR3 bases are TGTGCCAGCTCGGACTCATCACTGGGGACCCAGTACTTC. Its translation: CASSDSSLGTQYF.

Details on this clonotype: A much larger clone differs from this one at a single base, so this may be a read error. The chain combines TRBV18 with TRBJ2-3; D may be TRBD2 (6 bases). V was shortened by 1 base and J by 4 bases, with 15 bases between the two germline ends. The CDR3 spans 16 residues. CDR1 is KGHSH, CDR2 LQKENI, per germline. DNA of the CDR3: TGTGCCAGCTCACCACGTCTGGCGGGAAAGTCAGATACGCAGTATTTT. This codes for CASSPRLAGKSDTQYF.

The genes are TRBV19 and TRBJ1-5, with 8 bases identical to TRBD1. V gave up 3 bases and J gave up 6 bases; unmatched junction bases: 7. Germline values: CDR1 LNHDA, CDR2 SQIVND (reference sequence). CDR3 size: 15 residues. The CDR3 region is CASSIGQGTGQPQHF. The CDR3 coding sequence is TGTGCCAGTAGTATTGGACAGGGAACGGGTCAGCCCCAGCATTTT. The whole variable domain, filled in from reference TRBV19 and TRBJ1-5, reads DGGITQSPKYLFRKEGQNVTLSCEQNLNHDAMYWYRQDPGQGLRLIYYSQIVNDFQKGDIAEGYSVSREKKESFPLTVTSAQKNPTAFYLCASSIGQGTGQPQHFGDGTRLSIL.

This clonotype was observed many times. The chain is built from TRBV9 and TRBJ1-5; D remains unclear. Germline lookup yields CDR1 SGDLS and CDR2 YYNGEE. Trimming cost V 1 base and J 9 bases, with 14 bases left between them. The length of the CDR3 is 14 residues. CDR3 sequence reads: CASSVSAAEGPQHF. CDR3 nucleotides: TGTGCCAGCAGCGTATCGGCGGCCGAGGGGCCCCAGCATTTT.

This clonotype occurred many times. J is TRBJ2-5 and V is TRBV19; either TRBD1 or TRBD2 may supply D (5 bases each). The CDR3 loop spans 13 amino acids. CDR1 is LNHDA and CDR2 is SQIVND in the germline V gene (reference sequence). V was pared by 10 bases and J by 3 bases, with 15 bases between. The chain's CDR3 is CATLGRGKETQYF. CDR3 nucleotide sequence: TGTGCCACCCTGGGACGCGGAAAAGAGACCCAGTACTTC.

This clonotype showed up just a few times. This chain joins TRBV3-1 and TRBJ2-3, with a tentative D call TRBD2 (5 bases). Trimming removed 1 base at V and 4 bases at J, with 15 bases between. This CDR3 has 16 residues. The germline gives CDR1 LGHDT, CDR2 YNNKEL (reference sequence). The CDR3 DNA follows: TGTGCCAGCAGCCAAGTTCTGGCGGCGGGCGCAGATACGCAGTATTTT. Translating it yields CASSQVLAAGADTQYF.

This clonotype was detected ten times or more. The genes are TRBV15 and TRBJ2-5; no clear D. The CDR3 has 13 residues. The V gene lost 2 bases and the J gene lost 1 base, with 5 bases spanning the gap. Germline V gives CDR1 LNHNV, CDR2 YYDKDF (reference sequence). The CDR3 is CATSRYLQETQYF. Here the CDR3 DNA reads TGTGCCACCAGCAGATATCTCCAAGAGACCCAGTACTTC.

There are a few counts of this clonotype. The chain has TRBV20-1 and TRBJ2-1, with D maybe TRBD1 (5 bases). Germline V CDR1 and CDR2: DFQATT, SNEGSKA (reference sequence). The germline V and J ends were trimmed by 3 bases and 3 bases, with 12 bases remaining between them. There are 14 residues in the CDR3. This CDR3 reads CSASQGFYYNEQFF. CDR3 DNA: TGCAGTGCTAGTCAGGGCTTTTACTACAATGAGCAGTTCTTC.

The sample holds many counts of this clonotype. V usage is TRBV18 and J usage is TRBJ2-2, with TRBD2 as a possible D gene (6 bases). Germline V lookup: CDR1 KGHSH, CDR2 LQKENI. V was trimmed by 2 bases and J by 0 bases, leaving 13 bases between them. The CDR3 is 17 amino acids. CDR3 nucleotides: TGTGCCAGCTCACCATTTGTTAGCGGATCGAACACCGGGGAGCTGTTTTTT. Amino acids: CASSPFVSGSNTGELFF.

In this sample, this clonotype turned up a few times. CDR3 nucleotides: TGTGCCAGCACATATCACAGGGAAAAGGGGGCTGAAGCTTTCTTT. Residues: CASTYHREKGAEAFF. The rearrangement uses TRBV3-1 and TRBJ1-1; D is possibly TRBD1 (6 bases). In germline, CDR1 is LGHDT, CDR2 YNNKEL (reference sequence). Deletions cut 7 bases from V and 6 bases from J, with 21 bases between. The CDR3 runs 15 residues. Supplemented by reference TRBV3-1 and TRBJ1-1, the full variable domain reads DTAVSQTPKYLVTQMGNDKSIKCEQNLGHDTMYWYKQDSKKFLKIMFSYNNKELIINETVPNRFSPKSPDKAHLNLHINSLELGDSAVYFCASTYHREKGAEAFFGQGTRLTVV.

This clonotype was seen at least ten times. The CDR3, as DNA: TGCAGTGCGGCGACAGGGGAGTCCGGGGAGCTGTTTTTT. It encodes CSAATGESGELFF. The rearrangement joins TRBV20-1 to TRBJ2-2; 8 bases line up with TRBD1. The CDR3 covers 13 residues. The germline gives CDR1 DFQATT, CDR2 SNEGSKA (reference sequence). V lost 6 bases and J lost 6; bases outside the gene matches: 6.

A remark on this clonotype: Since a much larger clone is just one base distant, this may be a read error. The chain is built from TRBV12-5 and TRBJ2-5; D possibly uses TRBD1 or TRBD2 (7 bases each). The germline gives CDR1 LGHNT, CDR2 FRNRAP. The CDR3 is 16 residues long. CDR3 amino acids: CASGLSPQGGQDTQYF. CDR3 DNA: TGTGCTAGTGGTTTGTCCCCCCAGGGGGGGCAAGATACCCAGTACTTC.

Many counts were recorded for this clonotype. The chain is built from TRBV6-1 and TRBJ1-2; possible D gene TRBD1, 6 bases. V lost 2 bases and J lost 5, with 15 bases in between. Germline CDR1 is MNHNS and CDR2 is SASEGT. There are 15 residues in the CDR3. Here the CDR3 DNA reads TGTGCCAGCAGTGAACAGGAGGCGAGGGGGTATGGCTACACCTTC. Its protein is CASSEQEARGYGYTF.

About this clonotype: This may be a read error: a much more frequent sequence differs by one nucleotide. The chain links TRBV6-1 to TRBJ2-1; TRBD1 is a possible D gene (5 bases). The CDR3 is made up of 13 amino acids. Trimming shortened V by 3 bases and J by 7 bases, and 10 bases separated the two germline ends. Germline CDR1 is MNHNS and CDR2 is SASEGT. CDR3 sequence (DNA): TGTGCCAGCAGTGAGGTAGCAGGGAATGAGCAGTTCTTC. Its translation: CASSEVAGNEQFF.

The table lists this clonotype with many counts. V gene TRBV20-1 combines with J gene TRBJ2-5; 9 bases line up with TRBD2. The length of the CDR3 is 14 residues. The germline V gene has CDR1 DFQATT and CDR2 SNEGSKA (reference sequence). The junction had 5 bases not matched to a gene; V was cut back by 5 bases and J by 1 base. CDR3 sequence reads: CSAPGTSSQETQYF. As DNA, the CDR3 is TGCAGTGCTCCCGGGACTAGCTCCCAAGAGACCCAGTACTTC.

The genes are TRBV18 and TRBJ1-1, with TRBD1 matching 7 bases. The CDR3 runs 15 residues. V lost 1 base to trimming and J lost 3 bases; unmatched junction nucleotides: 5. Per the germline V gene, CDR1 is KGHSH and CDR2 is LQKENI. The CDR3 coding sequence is TGTGCCAGCTCACCACTGCAAACAGGGGACACTGAAGCTTTCTTT. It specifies CASSPLQTGDTEAFF. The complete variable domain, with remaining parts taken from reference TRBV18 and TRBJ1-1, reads NAGVMQNPRHLVRRRGQEARLRCSPMKGHSHVYWYRQLPEEGLKFMVYLQKENIIDESGMPKERFSAEFPKEGPSILRIQQVVRGDSAAYFCASSPLQTGDTEAFFGQGTRLTVV.

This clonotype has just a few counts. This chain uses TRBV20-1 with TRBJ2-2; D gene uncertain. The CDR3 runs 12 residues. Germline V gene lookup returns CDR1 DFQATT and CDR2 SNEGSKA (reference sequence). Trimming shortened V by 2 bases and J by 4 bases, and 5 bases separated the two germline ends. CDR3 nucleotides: TGCAGTGCTAGACACATCACCGGGGAGCTGTTTTTT. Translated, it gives CSARHITGELFF.

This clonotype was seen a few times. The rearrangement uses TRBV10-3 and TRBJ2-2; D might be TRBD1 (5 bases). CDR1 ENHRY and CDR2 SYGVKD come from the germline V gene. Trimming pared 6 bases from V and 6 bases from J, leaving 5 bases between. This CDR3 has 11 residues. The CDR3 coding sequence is TGTGCCATCAGAGGGGCCGGGGAGCTGTTTTTT. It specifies CAIRGAGELFF.

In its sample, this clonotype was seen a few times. This CDR3 reads CASSFQLAGGNTGELFF. The CDR3, as DNA: TGTGCCAGCAGCTTTCAACTAGCGGGAGGTAACACCGGGGAGCTGTTTTTT. The rearrangement uses TRBV13 and TRBJ2-2; TRBD2 aligns across 12 bases. The CDR3 sequence is 17 residues long. J was trimmed by 2 bases and V by 3 bases; bases with no gene match: 4. The germline V gene encodes CDR1 PRHDT and CDR2 FYEKMQ (reference sequence).

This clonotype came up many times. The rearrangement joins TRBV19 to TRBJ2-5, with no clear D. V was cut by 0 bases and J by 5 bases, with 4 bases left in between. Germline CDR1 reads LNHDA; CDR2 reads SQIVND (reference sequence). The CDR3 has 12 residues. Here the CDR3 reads CASSIDRETQYF. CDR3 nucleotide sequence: TGTGCCAGTAGTATAGATCGGGAGACCCAGTACTTC.

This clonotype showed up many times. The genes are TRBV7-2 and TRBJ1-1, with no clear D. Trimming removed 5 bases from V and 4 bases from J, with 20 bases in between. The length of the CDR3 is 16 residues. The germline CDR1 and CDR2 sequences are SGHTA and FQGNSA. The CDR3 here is CASSPRQGPRGTEAFF. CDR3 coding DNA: TGTGCCAGCAGCCCCAGACAAGGACCCCGGGGCACTGAAGCTTTCTTT.

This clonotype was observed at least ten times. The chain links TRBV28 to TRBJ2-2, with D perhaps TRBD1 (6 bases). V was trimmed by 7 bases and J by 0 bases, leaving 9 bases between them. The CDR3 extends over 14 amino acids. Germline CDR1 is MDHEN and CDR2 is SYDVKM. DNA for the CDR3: TGTGCCAGCACTCAGGGGTCGAACACCGGGGAGCTGTTTTTT. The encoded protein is CASTQGSNTGELFF.

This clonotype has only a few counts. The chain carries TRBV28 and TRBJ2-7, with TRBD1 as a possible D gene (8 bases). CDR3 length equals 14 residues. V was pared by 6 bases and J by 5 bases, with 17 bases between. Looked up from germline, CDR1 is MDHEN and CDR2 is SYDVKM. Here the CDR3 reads CASRGGTGGHEQYF. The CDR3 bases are TGTGCCAGCAGGGGGGGGACAGGCGGCCACGAGCAGTACTTC.

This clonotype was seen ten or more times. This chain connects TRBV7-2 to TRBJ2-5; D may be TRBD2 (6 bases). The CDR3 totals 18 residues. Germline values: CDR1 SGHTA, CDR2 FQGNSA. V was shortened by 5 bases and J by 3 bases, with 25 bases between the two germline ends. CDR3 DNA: TGTGCCAGCAGCCCCCTCCCCGGTGGGGGAGGCGGGGAAGAGACCCAGTACTTC. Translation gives CASSPLPGGGGGEETQYF.

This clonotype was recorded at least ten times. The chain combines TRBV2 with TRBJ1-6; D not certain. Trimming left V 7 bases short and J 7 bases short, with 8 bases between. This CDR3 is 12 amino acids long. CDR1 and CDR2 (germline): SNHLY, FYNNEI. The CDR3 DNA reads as TGTGCCAGCAAGGGCGACAATTCACCCCTCCACTTT. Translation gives CASKGDNSPLHF.